The 10 T cell receptor beta chains in this list originate from one sample, sequenced in a study of T-cell reconstitution after alpha-beta-depleted transplantation in children. Researchers prepared the TCRbeta library using unique molecular identifiers, the study reports. TCRdb re-analysed the PCR reads in MiXCR, keeping a single row per CDR3 protein. The table shows fewer than 700,000 distinct CDR3 sequences, with 23% occurring only once. The source material was PBMCs, mostly from graft donor cells, sampled 360 days after TCRalphabeta/CD19-depleted stem cell transplant. The receptors originated from a boy less than two years old who had a stem cell transplant for acute myeloid leukemia, so the T cells may come from the graft donor.

This clonotype was seen repeatedly, ten times or more. The chain links TRBV7-2 to TRBJ1-5; D not resolved. This CDR3 has 12 amino acids. The V gene lost 5 bases and the J gene lost 6 bases, with 8 bases spanning the gap. The germline V gene encodes CDR1 SGHTA and CDR2 FQGNSA. The CDR3: CASSPRGQPQHF. The CDR3, as DNA: TGTGCCAGCAGCCCGAGAGGTCAGCCCCAGCATTTT.

This clonotype has more than one count but fewer than ten. CDR3 sequence: CATSRGRQYHEQYF. The CDR3 DNA sequence: TGTGCCACCAGCAGAGGACGACAGTACCACGAGCAGTACTTC. The chain employs TRBV15 and TRBJ2-7, with D possibly being TRBD1 (5 bases). Germline V lookup: CDR1 LNHNV, CDR2 YYDKDF (reference sequence). Trimming pared 1 base from V and 5 bases from J, leaving 12 bases between. The CDR3 is 14 residues long.

This clonotype has just a few counts. CDR3 sequence: CASSVGVGNDGETQYF. The CDR3 nucleotides are TGTGCCAGCAGCGTCGGGGTAGGGAACGACGGGGAGACCCAGTACTTC. This chain connects TRBV9 to TRBJ2-5, with D perhaps TRBD2 (5 bases). Germline V lookup: CDR1 SGDLS, CDR2 YYNGEE. V was clipped by 2 bases and J by 5 bases, with 19 bases between them. This CDR3 is 16 amino acids long.

The sample holds many counts of this clonotype. The rearrangement links TRBV7-2 to TRBJ2-5; D perhaps matches TRBD2 (6 bases). The CDR3 has 15 amino acids. V lost 8 bases to trimming and J lost 0 bases, with 16 bases between them. Germline loops: CDR1 SGHTA, CDR2 FQGNSA. The CDR3 DNA is TGTGCCAGCTCACTTCCCGGGAGAAACCAAGAGACCCAGTACTTC. Amino acids: CASSLPGRNQETQYF.

This chain joins TRBV5-3 and TRBJ2-1; TRBD1 aligns across 9 bases. TRBV5-3 is an ORF, with its function uncertain. Trimming removed 9 bases from V and 0 bases from J; junction bases left unmatched: 16. This CDR3 comprises 18 residues. The DNA of the CDR3 is TGTGCCACCGACCCGGGACAGGGTCTACTTGGCTCCTACAATGAGCAGTTCTTC. As protein: CATDPGQGLLGSYNEQFF.

This clonotype turned up a few times. The rearrangement links TRBV3-1 to TRBJ2-1, with D unresolved. The ends were cut back, 2 bases at V and 12 bases at J, with 14 bases in the middle. CDR3 length: 13 amino acids. Germline CDR1 is LGHDT and CDR2 is YNNKEL (reference sequence). The CDR3 region has the DNA TGTGCCAGCAGCCAAACCCCATCGAACGGGCAGTTCTTC. Encoded protein: CASSQTPSNGQFF.

The chain combines TRBV12-3 or TRBV12-4 with TRBJ1-1; a weak D match, TRBD1 (5 bases). CDR3 length: 14 residues. V shed 3 bases and J shed 1 base, with 9 bases lying between them. CDR3 protein: CASSLVGANTEAFF. Here the CDR3 DNA reads TGTGCCAGCAGTTTGGTAGGGGCGAACACTGAAGCTTTCTTT.

This clonotype was recorded many times. This chain connects TRBV4-3 to TRBJ1-1; D may be TRBD1 (5 bases). The CDR3 extends over 16 amino acids. V gave up 1 base and J gave up 1 base, with 13 bases separating them. Looked up from germline, CDR1 is LGHNA and CDR2 is YSLEER. CDR3 bases: TGCGCCAGCAGCCAAGTGGCCCAGGGTACGAACACTGAAGCTTTCTTT. Translated, it gives CASSQVAQGTNTEAFF.

This clonotype was seen more than once but under ten times. The chain recombines TRBV7-9 with TRBJ1-6, with D hard to call. V was shortened by 5 bases and J by 8 bases, with 13 bases between the two germline ends. Germline CDR1 and CDR2: SEHNR and FQNEAQ (reference sequence). This CDR3 has 14 residues. In nucleotides, the CDR3 is TGTGCCAGCAGCGGGCAGGCGAACGATTCACCCCTCCACTTT. The encoded protein is CASSGQANDSPLHF. The complete variable domain, with remaining parts taken from reference TRBV7-9 and TRBJ1-6, reads DTGVSQNPRHKITKRGQNVTFRCDPISEHNRLYWYRQTLGQGPEFLTYFQNEAQLEKSRLLSDRFSAERPKGSFSTLEIQRTEQGDSAMYLCASSGQANDSPLHFGNGTRLTVT.

In nucleotides, the CDR3 is TGTGCCAGCAGTTTGCAGTATCAGCCCCAGCATTTT. This gives the protein CASSLQYQPQHF. This rearrangement joins TRBV12-3 or TRBV12-4 to TRBJ1-5; no definite D call. The CDR3 runs 12 residues. V lost 3 bases and J 5 bases, leaving 5 bases between the germline ends.